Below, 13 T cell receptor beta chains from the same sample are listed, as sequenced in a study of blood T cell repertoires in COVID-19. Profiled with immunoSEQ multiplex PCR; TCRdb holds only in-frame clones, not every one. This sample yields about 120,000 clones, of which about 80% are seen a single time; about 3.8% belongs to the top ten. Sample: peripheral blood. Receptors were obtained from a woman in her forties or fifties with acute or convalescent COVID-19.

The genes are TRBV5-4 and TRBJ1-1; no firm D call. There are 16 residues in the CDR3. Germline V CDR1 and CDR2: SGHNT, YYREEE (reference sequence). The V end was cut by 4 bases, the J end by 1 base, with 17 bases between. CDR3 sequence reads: CASSPIERLENTEAFF. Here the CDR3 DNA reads TGTGCCAGCAGCCCAATTGAGAGGCTGGAGAACACTGAAGCTTTCTTT.

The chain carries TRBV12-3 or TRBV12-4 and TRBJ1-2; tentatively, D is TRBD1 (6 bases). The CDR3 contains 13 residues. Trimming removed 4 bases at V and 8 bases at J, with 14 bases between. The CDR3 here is CASSSTGSGGYTF. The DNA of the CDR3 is TGTGCCAGCAGTTCCACAGGGAGTGGCGGCTACACCTTC.

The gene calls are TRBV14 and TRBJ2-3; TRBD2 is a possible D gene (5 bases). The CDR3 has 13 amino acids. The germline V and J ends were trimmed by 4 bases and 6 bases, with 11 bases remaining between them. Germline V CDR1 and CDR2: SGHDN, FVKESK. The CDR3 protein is CASSPGLWDTQYF. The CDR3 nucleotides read TGTGCCAGCAGCCCCGGACTGTGGGATACGCAGTATTTT.

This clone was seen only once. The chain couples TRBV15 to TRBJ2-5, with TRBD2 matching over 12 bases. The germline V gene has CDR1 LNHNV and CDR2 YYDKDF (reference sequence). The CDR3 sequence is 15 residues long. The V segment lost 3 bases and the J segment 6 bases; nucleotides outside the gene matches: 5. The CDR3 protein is CATSSRLAGEQTQYF. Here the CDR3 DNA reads TGTGCCACCAGCAGTCGACTAGCGGGGGAGCAGACCCAGTACTTC.

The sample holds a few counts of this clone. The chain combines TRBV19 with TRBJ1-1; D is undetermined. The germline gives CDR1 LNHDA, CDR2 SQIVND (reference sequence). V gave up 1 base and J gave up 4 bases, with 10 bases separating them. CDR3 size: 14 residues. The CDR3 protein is CASSIVGVPTEAFF. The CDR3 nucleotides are TGTGCCAGTAGTATAGTTGGAGTACCCACTGAAGCTTTCTTT. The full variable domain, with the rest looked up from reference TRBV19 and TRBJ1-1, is DGGITQSPKYLFRKEGQNVTLSCEQNLNHDAMYWYRQDPGQGLRLIYYSQIVNDFQKGDIAEGYSVSREKKESFPLTVTSAQKNPTAFYLCASSIVGVPTEAFFGQGTRLTVV.

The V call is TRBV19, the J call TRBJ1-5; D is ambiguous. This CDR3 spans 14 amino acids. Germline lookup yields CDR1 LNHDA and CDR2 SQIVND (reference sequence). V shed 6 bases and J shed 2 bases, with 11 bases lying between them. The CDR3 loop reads CASRYFGGNQPQHF. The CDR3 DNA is TGTGCCAGTAGGTATTTCGGGGGCAATCAGCCCCAGCATTTT.

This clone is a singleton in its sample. CDR3 protein: CASGSSSTDTQYF. DNA for the CDR3: TGTGCTAGTGGGTCTTCGAGCACAGATACGCAGTATTTT. The chain couples TRBV12-5 to TRBJ2-3; D is uncertain. Germline V gene sequence: CDR1 LGHNT, CDR2 FRNRAP. The CDR3 length is 13 residues. Trimming removed 6 bases from V and 0 bases from J, with 7 bases in between.

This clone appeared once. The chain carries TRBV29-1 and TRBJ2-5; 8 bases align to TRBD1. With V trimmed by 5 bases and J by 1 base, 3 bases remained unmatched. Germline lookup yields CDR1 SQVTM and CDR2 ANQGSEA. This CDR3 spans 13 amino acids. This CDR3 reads CSVTGGFQETQYF. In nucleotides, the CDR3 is TGCAGCGTTACAGGGGGGTTCCAAGAGACCCAGTACTTC. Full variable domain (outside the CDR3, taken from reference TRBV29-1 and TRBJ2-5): SAVISQKPSRDICQRGTSLTIQCQVDSQVTMMFWYRQQPGQSLTLIATANQGSEATYESGFVIDKFPISRPNLTFSTLTVSNMSPEDSSIYLCSVTGGFQETQYFGPGTRLLVL.

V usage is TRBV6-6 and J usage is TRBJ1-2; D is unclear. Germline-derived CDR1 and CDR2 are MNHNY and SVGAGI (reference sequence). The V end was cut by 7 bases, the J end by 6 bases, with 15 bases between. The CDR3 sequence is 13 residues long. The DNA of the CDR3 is TGTGCCAGCAACATCGGGGATAGCAATGGCTACACCTTC. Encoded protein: CASNIGDSNGYTF.

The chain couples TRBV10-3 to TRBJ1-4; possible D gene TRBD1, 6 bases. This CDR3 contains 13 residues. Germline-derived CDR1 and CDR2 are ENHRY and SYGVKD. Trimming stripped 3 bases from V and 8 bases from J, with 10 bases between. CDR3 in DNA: TGTGCCATCAGTGAATCAGGGGCGGAAAAACTGTTTTTT. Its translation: CAISESGAEKLFF.

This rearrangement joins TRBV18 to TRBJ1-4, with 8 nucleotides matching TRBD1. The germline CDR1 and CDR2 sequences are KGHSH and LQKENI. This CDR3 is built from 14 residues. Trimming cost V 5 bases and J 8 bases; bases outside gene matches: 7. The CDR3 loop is CASSSMDRAEKLFF. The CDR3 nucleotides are TGTGCCAGCTCATCCATGGACAGGGCAGAAAAACTGTTTTTT. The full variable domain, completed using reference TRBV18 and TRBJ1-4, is NAGVMQNPRHLVRRRGQEARLRCSPMKGHSHVYWYRQLPEEGLKFMVYLQKENIIDESGMPKERFSAEFPKEGPSILRIQQVVRGDSAAYFCASSSMDRAEKLFFGSGTQLSVL.

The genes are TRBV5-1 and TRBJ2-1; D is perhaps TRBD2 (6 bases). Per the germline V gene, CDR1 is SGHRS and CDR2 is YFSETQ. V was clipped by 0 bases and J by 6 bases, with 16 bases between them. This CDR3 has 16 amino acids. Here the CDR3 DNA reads TGCGCCAGCAGCTTGGTGCCACTAGCAGGTAGCAATGAGCAGTTCTTC. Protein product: CASSLVPLAGSNEQFF.

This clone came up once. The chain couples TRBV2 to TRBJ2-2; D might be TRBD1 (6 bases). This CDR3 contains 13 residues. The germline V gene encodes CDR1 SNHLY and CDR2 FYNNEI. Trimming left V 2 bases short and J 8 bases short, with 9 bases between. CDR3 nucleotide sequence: TGTGCCAGCAGTGAACAGGGGTGGGGGGAGCTGTTTTTT. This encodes CASSEQGWGELFF.